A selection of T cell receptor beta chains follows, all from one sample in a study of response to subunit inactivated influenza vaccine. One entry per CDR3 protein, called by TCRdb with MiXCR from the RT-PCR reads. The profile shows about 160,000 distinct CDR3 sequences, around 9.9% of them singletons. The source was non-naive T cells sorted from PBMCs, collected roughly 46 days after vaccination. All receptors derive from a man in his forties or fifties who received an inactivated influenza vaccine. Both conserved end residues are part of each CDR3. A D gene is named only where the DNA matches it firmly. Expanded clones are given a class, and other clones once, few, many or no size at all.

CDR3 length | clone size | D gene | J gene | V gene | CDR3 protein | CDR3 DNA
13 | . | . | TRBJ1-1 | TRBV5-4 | CASRSGRDSGAFF | TGTGCCAGCAGATCAGGCAGAGACAGTGGAGCTTTCTTT
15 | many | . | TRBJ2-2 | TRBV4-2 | CASSQDHSPTGELFF | TGTGCCAGCAGCCAAGATCATAGCCCCACGGGGGAGCTGTTTTTT
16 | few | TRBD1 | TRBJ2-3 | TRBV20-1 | CSAPRRRTGPADTQYF | TGCAGTGCTCCGAGACGAAGGACAGGGCCAGCAGATACGCAGTATTTT
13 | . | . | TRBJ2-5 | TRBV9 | CASSVPPSETQYF | TGTGCCAGCAGCGTACCCCCCTCGGAGACCCAGTACTTC
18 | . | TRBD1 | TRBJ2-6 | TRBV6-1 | CASSTVPGQGSGANVLTF | TGTGCCAGCAGTACCGTCCCGGGACAGGGATCAGGGGCCAACGTCCTGACTTTC
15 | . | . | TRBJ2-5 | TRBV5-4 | CASSLMPGPQETQYF | TGTGCCAGCAGCTTGATGCCGGGACCACAAGAGACCCAGTACTTC
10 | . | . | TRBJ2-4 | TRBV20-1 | CSAKKNIQYF | TGCAGTGCTAAGAAAAACATTCAGTACTTC
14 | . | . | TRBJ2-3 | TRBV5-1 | CASSLIRELDTQYF | TGCGCCAGCAGCCTAATCCGGGAGTTAGATACGCAGTATTTT
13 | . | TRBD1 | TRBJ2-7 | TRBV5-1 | CASSLENRGEQYF | TGCGCCAGCAGCTTGGAGAACAGGGGCGAGCAGTACTTC
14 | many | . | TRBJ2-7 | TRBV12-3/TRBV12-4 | CASSQGPGGGEQYF | TGTGCCAGCAGTCAGGGACCCGGGGGAGGCGAGCAGTACTTC
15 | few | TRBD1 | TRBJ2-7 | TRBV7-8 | CASSSTTGQDYEQYF | TGTGCCAGCAGCTCTACAACGGGACAGGACTACGAGCAGTACTTC
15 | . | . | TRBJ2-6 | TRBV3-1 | CASSQRISGANVLTF | TGTGCCAGCAGCCAACGAATCTCTGGGGCCAACGTCCTGACTTTC
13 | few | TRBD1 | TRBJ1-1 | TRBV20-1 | CSARDLQGNEAFF | TGCAGTGCTAGAGATTTACAGGGGAATGAAGCTTTCTTT
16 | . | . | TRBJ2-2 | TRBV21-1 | CASSKSGDTGEGELFF | TGTGCCAGCAGCAAATCAGGGGATACAGGGGAGGGGGAGCTGTTTTTT
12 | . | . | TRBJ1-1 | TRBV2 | CASCLSNTEAFF | TGTGCCAGCTGCCTGTCGAACACTGAAGCTTTCTTT
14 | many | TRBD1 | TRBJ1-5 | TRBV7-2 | CASSGHRGSQPQHF | TGTGCCAGCAGCGGTCACAGGGGGAGTCAGCCCCAGCATTTT
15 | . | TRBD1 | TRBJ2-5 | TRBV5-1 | CASSRTGGLQETQYF | TGCGCCAGCAGCCGGACAGGGGGTCTCCAAGAGACCCAGTACTTC
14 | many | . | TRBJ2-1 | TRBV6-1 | CASSERETYNEQFF | TGTGCCAGCAGTGAAAGGGAGACCTACAATGAGCAGTTCTTC
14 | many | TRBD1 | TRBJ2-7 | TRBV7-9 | CASRGTGASYEQYF | TGTGCCAGCAGGGGGACAGGGGCCTCCTACGAGCAGTACTTC
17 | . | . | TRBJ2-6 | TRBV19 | CASSARTISSGANVLTF | TGTGCCAGTAGTGCTCGAACTATATCTTCTGGGGCCAACGTCCTGACTTTC
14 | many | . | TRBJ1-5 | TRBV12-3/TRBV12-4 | CASSFRGRNQPQHF | TGTGCCAGCAGTTTTAGGGGTCGCAATCAGCCCCAGCATTTT
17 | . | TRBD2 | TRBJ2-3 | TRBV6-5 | CASSYSSPGGITDTQYF | TGTGCCAGCAGTTACTCCTCCCCGGGAGGGATTACTGATACGCAGTATTTT
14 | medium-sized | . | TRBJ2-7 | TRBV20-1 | CSARGGLAIHEQYF | TGCAGTGCTAGAGGTGGGTTGGCCATCCACGAGCAGTACTTC
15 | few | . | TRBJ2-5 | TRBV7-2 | CASSLVRGFQETQYF | TGTGCCAGCAGCCTCGTACGGGGGTTCCAAGAGACCCAGTACTTC
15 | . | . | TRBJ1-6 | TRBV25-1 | CASSAVAGVNSPLHF | TGTGCCAGCAGTGCCGTCGCGGGGGTTAATTCACCCCTCCACTTT
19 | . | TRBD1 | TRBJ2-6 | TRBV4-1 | CASNLTGTGSYSGANVLTF | TGCGCCAGCAACCTAACCGGGACAGGAAGCTACTCTGGGGCCAACGTCCTGACTTTC
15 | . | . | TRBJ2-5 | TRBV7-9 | CASSLGLRRVETQYF | TGTGCCAGCAGCTTAGGGCTCCGACGGGTAGAGACCCAGTACTTC
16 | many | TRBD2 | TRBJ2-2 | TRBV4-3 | CASSQDEREIAGELFF | TGCGCCAGCAGCCAAGATGAGCGGGAGATAGCCGGGGAGCTGTTTTTT
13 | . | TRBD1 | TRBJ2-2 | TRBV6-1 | CATTGGSTGELFF | TGTGCCACCACAGGGGGAAGCACCGGGGAGCTGTTTTTT
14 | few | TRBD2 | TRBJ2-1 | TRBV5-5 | CASSLIAGKHEQFF | TGTGCCAGCAGCTTGATAGCGGGAAAGCATGAGCAGTTCTTC
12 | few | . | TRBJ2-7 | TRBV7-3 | CASSTPGGEQYF | TGTGCCAGCAGCACGCCTGGTGGCGAGCAGTACTTC